A single sample is the source of the 21 T cell receptor beta chains below, sequenced in a study of shared clonotypes between healthy human individuals (dated by TCRdb to the early 2020s). To prepare the library, the immunoSEQ multiplex PCR assay was applied. The table was pulled from immuneACCESS by TCRdb, which kept in-frame rearrangements only. Such tables lose some clones; where checked, under half of the loss comes from unresolved V genes, and the rest has no known cause. For this sample there are some 1,400,000 clones; around 95% appear just once. The biggest ten clones account for about 1.2% of the sample. The material sequenced was naive CD4+ T cells sorted from blood. Sample cell subset or site, as interpreted from the label and publication: CD45RA+ positively selected. These receptors originate from a man aged 30 to 45 in good health.

The V gene is TRBV5-5, the J gene TRBJ2-3; D possibly corresponds to TRBD2 (6 bases). V was trimmed by 0 bases and J by 3 bases, leaving 20 bases between them. Germline V gives CDR1 SGHKS, CDR2 YYEKEE (reference sequence). This CDR3 comprises 18 residues. CDR3 nucleotides: TGTGCCAGCAGCTTGGCCCCACCGGGACTCACTAAGACAGATACGCAGTATTTT. Its protein product is CASSLAPPGLTKTDTQYF.

The chain recombines TRBV18 with TRBJ1-1; TRBD1 matches 9 bases. V lost 3 bases to trimming and J lost 5 bases; unmatched junction nucleotides: 4. Germline CDR1 KGHSH, CDR2 LQKENI. The CDR3 extends over 14 amino acids. The CDR3 DNA follows: TGTGCCAGCTCACCGGGGACAGGGACAACTGAAGCTTTCTTT. Protein product: CASSPGTGTTEAFF.

This clone has a single count. The chain recombines TRBV7-2 with TRBJ2-7; no reliable D call. CDR3 length: 15 residues. Trimming stripped 1 base from V and 5 bases from J, with 15 bases between. Germline assignment: CDR1 SGHTA and CDR2 FQGNSA. CDR3 in amino acids: CASSLDLRRANEQYF. Written as DNA, the CDR3 is TGTGCCAGCAGCTTAGATCTTCGTAGGGCCAACGAGCAGTACTTC.

This clone was found once. The rearrangement joins TRBV6-6 to TRBJ2-7, with 8 bases fitting TRBD2. Per germline, CDR1 MNHNY and CDR2 SVGAGI (reference sequence). This CDR3 has 14 amino acids. Trimming at V came to 1 base and at J to 5 bases, leaving 4 bases not matched to a gene. CDR3 nucleotides: TGTGCCAGCAGTTACTTCCCGGGAGGGGACGAGCAGTACTTC. This sequence encodes CASSYFPGGDEQYF.

This chain uses TRBV9 with TRBJ2-7; possible D gene TRBD1, 5 bases. From germline, CDR1 is SGDLS and CDR2 YYNGEE. The CDR3 is made up of 13 amino acids. Trimming pared 2 bases from V and 7 bases from J, leaving 13 bases between. The CDR3 DNA reads as TGTGCCAGCAGCGTTACAGGAGCTAGAGAGCAGTACTTC. Translating it yields CASSVTGAREQYF.

On this clone: Other DNA sequences in this sample translate to the same CDR3. The chain carries TRBV5-1 and TRBJ2-7; D perhaps matches TRBD1 (6 bases). The V gene lost 0 bases and the J gene lost 3 bases, with 13 bases spanning the gap. The germline gives CDR1 SGHRS, CDR2 YFSETQ. The CDR3 consists of 15 residues. CDR3 protein: CASSLAPGQDYEQYF. The CDR3 bases are TGCGCCAGCAGCTTGGCGCCGGGACAAGACTACGAGCAGTACTTC.

This chain connects TRBV28 to TRBJ1-1, with D possibly matching TRBD1 (5 bases). Trimming left V 6 bases short and J 5 bases short, with 19 bases between. The germline V gene encodes CDR1 MDHEN and CDR2 SYDVKM. The CDR3 extends over 15 amino acids. The CDR3 sequence is CASSPRGARRTEAFF. The CDR3 region has the DNA TGTGCCAGCAGCCCCCGGGGCGCTAGGCGAACTGAAGCTTTCTTT.

The J gene is TRBJ2-3, the V gene TRBV15; D gene ambiguous. Germline CDR1 is LNHNV and CDR2 is YYDKDF (reference sequence). V was shortened by 0 bases and J by 0 bases, with 10 bases between the two germline ends. The length of the CDR3 is 16 residues. The CDR3 here is CATSRDLGYSTDTQYF. The CDR3 nucleotides read TGTGCCACCAGCAGAGATCTGGGGTATAGCACAGATACGCAGTATTTT. The full variable domain, its missing parts supplied by reference TRBV15 and TRBJ2-3, is DAMVIQNPRYQVTQFGKPVTLSCSQTLNHNVMYWYQQKSSQAPKLLFHYYDKDFNNEADTPDNFQSRRPNTSFCFLDIRSPGLGDTAMYLCATSRDLGYSTDTQYFGPGTRLTVL.

V gene TRBV5-5 combines with J gene TRBJ2-1; 11 bases map to TRBD2. The trim removed 4 bases at V and 3 bases at J, leaving 3 bases unmatched. The CDR3 is 15 residues long. Germline V gene sequence: CDR1 SGHKS, CDR2 YYEKEE (reference sequence). The CDR3 nucleotides read TGTGCCAGCAGCGAGGGACTAGCGGTCTACAATGAGCAGTTCTTC. Residues: CASSEGLAVYNEQFF.

The chain links TRBV5-8 to TRBJ2-2; D is unclear. Deletions cut 5 bases from V and 1 base from J, with 9 bases between. Germline CDR1 reads SGHTS; CDR2 reads YDEGEE. CDR3 size: 14 residues. The CDR3 sequence: CASRVRRNTGELFF. Written as DNA, the CDR3 is TGTGCCAGCAGAGTCCGACGGAACACCGGGGAGCTGTTTTTT.

V and J are TRBV27 and TRBJ1-2, with TRBD1 matching 8 bases. Germline V gene data show CDR1 as MNHEY and CDR2 as SMNVEV (reference sequence). The trim removed 6 bases at V and 4 bases at J, leaving 4 bases unmatched. The CDR3 runs to 13 residues. Here the CDR3 DNA reads TGTGCCAGCAGGACAGGGGATTCCTATGGCTACACCTTC. Translating it yields CASRTGDSYGYTF.

V is TRBV9 and J is TRBJ2-5, with a weak D call TRBD2 (6 bases). The V and J ends lost 4 bases and 1 base respectively, with 8 bases between them. From germline, CDR1 is SGDLS and CDR2 YYNGEE. This CDR3 spans 13 amino acids. DNA of the CDR3: TGTGCCAGCAGCAGAGCGGGCCAAGAGACCCAGTACTTC. It codes for CASSRAGQETQYF.

The V call is TRBV7-6, the J call TRBJ2-7; no reliable D call. Germline V gene lookup returns CDR1 SGHVS and CDR2 FNYEAQ. V was shortened by 5 bases and J by 0 bases, with 17 bases between the two germline ends. The CDR3 sequence is 16 residues long. The DNA for the CDR3 is TGTGCCAGCAGCCGCGCGGTGGCGCCTAACTCCTACGAGCAGTACTTC. It translates to CASSRAVAPNSYEQYF.

The J gene is TRBJ2-7, the V gene TRBV11-1, with 13 nucleotides matching TRBD2. Germline CDR1 SGHAT, CDR2 FQDESV (reference sequence). The CDR3 extends over 14 amino acids. J lost 2 bases, V lost 6 bases, and 1 base had no gene match. CDR3 DNA: TGTGCCAGCAGACTAGCGGGAGGGCCCTACGAGCAGTACTTC. Protein sequence: CASRLAGGPYEQYF.

On this clone itself: Other DNA sequences of this sample code for an identical CDR3. The chain recombines TRBV7-9 with TRBJ2-1; D gene uncertain. The length of the CDR3 is 11 residues. V shed 5 bases and J shed 7 bases, with 6 bases lying between them. Germline lookup yields CDR1 SEHNR and CDR2 FQNEAQ (reference sequence). CDR3 in DNA: TGTGCCAGCAGCCGGCGGAATGAGCAGTTCTTC. Its protein product is CASSRRNEQFF.

The chain couples TRBV7-9 to TRBJ2-7; weak D call: TRBD1 (5 bases). The germline V gene has CDR1 SEHNR and CDR2 FQNEAQ (reference sequence). The CDR3 spans 13 residues. V was trimmed by 1 base and J by 6 bases, leaving 10 bases between them. In DNA form, the CDR3 reads TGTGCCAGCAGCTTAGAGGGGCTTCTCGAGCAGTACTTC. It encodes CASSLEGLLEQYF.

CDR3 region: CASSHTIGLADSTDTQYF. CDR3 DNA sequence: TGCGCCAGCAGCCACACAATCGGGCTAGCGGATTCCACAGATACGCAGTATTTT. This rearrangement joins TRBV4-3 to TRBJ2-3; 7 nucleotides match TRBD2. Trimming at V came to 3 bases and at J to 2 bases, leaving 14 bases not matched to a gene. CDR1 LGHNA and CDR2 YSLEER come from the germline V gene. The CDR3 contains 18 residues.

The rearrangement links TRBV7-9 to TRBJ1-1, with D tentatively TRBD1 (5 bases). With 5 bases removed from V and 1 base from J, the gap between germline ends came to 14 bases. This CDR3 contains 15 residues. Looked up from germline, CDR1 is SEHNR and CDR2 is FQNEAQ (reference sequence). CDR3 region: CASSPWGGPNTEAFF. The CDR3 DNA reads TGTGCCAGCAGCCCGTGGGGGGGACCGAACACTGAAGCTTTCTTT.

V gene TRBV27 combines with J gene TRBJ1-2, with no clear D. The CDR3 is made up of 16 amino acids. V lost 7 bases, J lost 3 bases, and 21 bases lay in between. CDR1 is MNHEY, CDR2 SMNVEV, per germline (reference sequence). In nucleotides, the CDR3 is TGTGCCAGCAAGAGCTTAGCACTAGGTGTCGACTATGGCTACACCTTC. Amino acids: CASKSLALGVDYGYTF.

This clone appeared once. The chain uses TRBV5-6 and TRBJ1-2; 10 bases line up with TRBD1. The CDR3 sequence is 15 residues long. J gave up 6 bases and V 3 bases, and 8 bases lay outside the gene matches. CDR1 is SGHDT, CDR2 YYEEEE, per germline. The CDR3 DNA is TGTGCCAGCAGCTCAGGACAGGGGGTTTTGAATGGCTACACCTTC. It specifies CASSSGQGVLNGYTF.

This clone was seen a single time. CDR3: CASILSGEQYF. CDR3 nucleotide sequence: TGTGCCAGCATCCTAAGTGGGGAGCAGTACTTC. The chain links TRBV11-2 to TRBJ2-7; D is uncertain. This CDR3 contains 11 residues. The V and J ends lost 7 bases and 7 bases respectively, with 11 bases between them. CDR1 is SGHAT and CDR2 is FQNNGV in the germline V gene.